The rows below give T cell receptor beta chains drawn from one sample of a study of PD-L1 blockade in urothelial cancer. The method was immunoSEQ multiplex PCR; TCRdb's version includes in-frame clones alone and lacks a portion of them. This table holds tens of thousands of clones, around 91% found once. The sequenced sample was PBMCs, obtained around atezolizumab (anti-PD-L1) treatment. These receptors were taken from a man aged 55-75 years with urothelial cancer. Both conserved end residues are part of each CDR3. A D gene is named only where the DNA matches it firmly. The size field is filled for only some rows; it gives once, few, many or a size class.

j_call: TRBJ2-1
d_call: TRBD2
clone_size: .
v_call: TRBV7-3
cdr3_aa: CASSRTSGNYNEQFF
cdr3_nt: TGTGCCAGCAGCCGGACTAGCGGAAACTACAATGAGCAGTTCTTC

j_call: TRBJ2-3
d_call: .
clone_size: .
v_call: TRBV19
cdr3_aa: CASSVGVSTDTQYF
cdr3_nt: TGTGCCAGTAGTGTCGGAGTTAGCACAGATACGCAGTATTTT

j_call: TRBJ2-3
d_call: .
clone_size: .
v_call: TRBV5-4
cdr3_aa: CASRGGESADTQYF
cdr3_nt: TGTGCCAGCAGGGGCGGGGAATCTGCAGATACGCAGTATTTT

j_call: TRBJ1-5
d_call: .
clone_size: .
v_call: TRBV28
cdr3_aa: CASSRSGGRSNQPQHF
cdr3_nt: TGTGCCAGCAGCAGATCAGGAGGGAGAAGCAATCAGCCCCAGCATTTT

j_call: TRBJ2-1
d_call: TRBD2
clone_size: .
v_call: TRBV2
cdr3_aa: CASRGRTSGDNEQFF
cdr3_nt: TGTGCCAGCAGAGGACGGACTAGCGGGGACAATGAGCAGTTCTTC

j_call: TRBJ1-2
d_call: .
clone_size: .
v_call: TRBV4-1
cdr3_aa: CASSQAVQGLYGYTF
cdr3_nt: TGCGCCAGCAGCCAAGCAGTACAGGGCCTCTATGGCTACACCTTC

j_call: TRBJ2-6
d_call: TRBD1
clone_size: .
v_call: TRBV18
cdr3_aa: CASSPRQGTGANVLTF
cdr3_nt: TGTGCCAGCTCACCAAGACAGGGCACTGGGGCCAACGTCCTGACTTTC

j_call: TRBJ2-2
d_call: TRBD2
clone_size: .
v_call: TRBV4-2
cdr3_aa: CASSQDLAGVNTGELFF
cdr3_nt: TGTGCCAGCAGCCAAGACCTAGCGGGAGTGAACACCGGGGAGCTGTTTTTT

j_call: TRBJ2-5
d_call: TRBD1
clone_size: .
v_call: TRBV4-2
cdr3_aa: CASKTGAVAQETQYF
cdr3_nt: TGTGCCAGCAAGACAGGGGCGGTGGCACAAGAGACCCAGTACTTC

j_call: TRBJ1-1
d_call: .
clone_size: .
v_call: TRBV5-4
cdr3_aa: CASSRGGVNTEAFF
cdr3_nt: TGTGCCAGCAGCCGGGGTGGAGTGAACACTGAAGCTTTCTTT

j_call: TRBJ2-6
d_call: TRBD1
clone_size: .
v_call: TRBV19
cdr3_aa: CASSIQGAGFGANVLTF
cdr3_nt: TGTGCCAGTAGTATACAGGGGGCAGGTTTTGGGGCCAACGTCCTGACTTTC

j_call: TRBJ2-3
d_call: TRBD1
clone_size: .
v_call: TRBV5-1
cdr3_aa: CASRPGQGINTQYF
cdr3_nt: TGCGCCAGCCGACCCGGACAGGGGATAAATACGCAGTATTTT

j_call: TRBJ2-5
d_call: .
clone_size: .
v_call: TRBV6-5
cdr3_aa: CASSFGEGTQYF
cdr3_nt: TGTGCCAGCAGCTTCGGAGAGGGGACCCAGTACTTC

j_call: TRBJ2-5
d_call: .
clone_size: .
v_call: TRBV11-2
cdr3_aa: CASSPVGQGETQYF
cdr3_nt: TGTGCCAGCAGCCCGGTGGGCCAAGGAGAGACCCAGTACTTC

j_call: TRBJ2-7
d_call: TRBD2
clone_size: few
v_call: TRBV10-3
cdr3_aa: CAISAGTSGSFSEQYF
cdr3_nt: TGTGCCATCAGTGCTGGGACTAGCGGGAGTTTTTCGGAGCAGTACTTC

j_call: TRBJ2-4
d_call: TRBD1
clone_size: .
v_call: TRBV5-7
cdr3_aa: CASRPGTGVAKNIQYF
cdr3_nt: TGTGCCAGCAGGCCCGGGACAGGGGTAGCCAAAAACATTCAGTACTTC